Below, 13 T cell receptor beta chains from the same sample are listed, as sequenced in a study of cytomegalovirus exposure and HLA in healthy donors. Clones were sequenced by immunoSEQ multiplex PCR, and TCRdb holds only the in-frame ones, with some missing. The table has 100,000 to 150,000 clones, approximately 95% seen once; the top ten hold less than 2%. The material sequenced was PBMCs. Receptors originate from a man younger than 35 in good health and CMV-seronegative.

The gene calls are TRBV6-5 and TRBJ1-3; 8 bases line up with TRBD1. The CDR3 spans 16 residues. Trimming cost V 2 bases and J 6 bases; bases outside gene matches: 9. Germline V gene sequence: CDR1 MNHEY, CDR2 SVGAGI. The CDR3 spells CASSYGQGGRLNTIYF. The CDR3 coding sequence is TGTGCCAGCAGTTACGGACAGGGAGGGAGACTAAACACCATATATTTT.

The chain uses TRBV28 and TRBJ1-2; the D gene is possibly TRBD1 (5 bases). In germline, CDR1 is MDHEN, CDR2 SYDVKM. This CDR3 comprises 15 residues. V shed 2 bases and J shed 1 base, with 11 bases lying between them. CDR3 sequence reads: CASSLRGFNNYGYTF. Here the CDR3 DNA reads TGTGCCAGCAGTTTACGGGGGTTTAATAACTATGGCTACACCTTC.

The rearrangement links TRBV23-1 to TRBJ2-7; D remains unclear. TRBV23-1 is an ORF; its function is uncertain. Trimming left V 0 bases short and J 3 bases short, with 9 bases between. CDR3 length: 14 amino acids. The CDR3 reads CASSQSRVFYEQYF. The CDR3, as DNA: TGCGCCAGCAGTCAATCGAGAGTATTCTACGAGCAGTACTTC.

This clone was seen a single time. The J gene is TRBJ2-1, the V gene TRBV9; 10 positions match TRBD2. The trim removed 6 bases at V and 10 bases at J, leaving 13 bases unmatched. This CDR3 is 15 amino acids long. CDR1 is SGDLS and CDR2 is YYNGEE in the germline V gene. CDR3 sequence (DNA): TGTGCCAGCACCAAGACTAGCGGGTCTTCCGACGAGCAGTTCTTC. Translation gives CASTKTSGSSDEQFF.

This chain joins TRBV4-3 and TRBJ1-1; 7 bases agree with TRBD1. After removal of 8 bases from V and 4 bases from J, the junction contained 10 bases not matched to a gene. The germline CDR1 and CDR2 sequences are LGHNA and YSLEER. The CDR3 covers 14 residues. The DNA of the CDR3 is TGCGCCAGCTCTGACACAGGGGTGAGCACTGAAGCTTTCTTT. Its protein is CASSDTGVSTEAFF.

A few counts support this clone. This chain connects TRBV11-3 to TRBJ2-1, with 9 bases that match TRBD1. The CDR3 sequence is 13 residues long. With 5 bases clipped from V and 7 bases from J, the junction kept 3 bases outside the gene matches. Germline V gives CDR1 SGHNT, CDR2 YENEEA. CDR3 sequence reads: CASSGQGKNEQFF. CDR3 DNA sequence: TGTGCCAGCAGCGGACAGGGGAAGAATGAGCAGTTCTTC.

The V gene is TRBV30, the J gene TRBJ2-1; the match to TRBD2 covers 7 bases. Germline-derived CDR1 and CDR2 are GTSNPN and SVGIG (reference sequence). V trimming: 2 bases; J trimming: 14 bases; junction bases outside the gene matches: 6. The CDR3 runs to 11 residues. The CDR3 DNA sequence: TGTGCCTGGAGTCCGGGGGAGGGCAAGTTCTTC. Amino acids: CAWSPGEGKFF.

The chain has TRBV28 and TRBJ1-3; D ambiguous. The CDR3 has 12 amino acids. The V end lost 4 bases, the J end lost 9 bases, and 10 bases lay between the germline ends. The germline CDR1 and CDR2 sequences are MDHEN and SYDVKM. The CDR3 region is CASSSPRGTIYF. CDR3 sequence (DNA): TGTGCCAGCAGTTCCCCCCGAGGCACCATATATTTT.

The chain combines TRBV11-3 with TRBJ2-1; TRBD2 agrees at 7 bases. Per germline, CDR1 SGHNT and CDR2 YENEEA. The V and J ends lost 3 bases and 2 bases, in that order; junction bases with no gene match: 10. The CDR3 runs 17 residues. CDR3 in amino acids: CASSLISAGVAYNEQFF. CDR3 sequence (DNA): TGTGCCAGCAGCTTGATCTCGGCGGGAGTCGCCTACAATGAGCAGTTCTTC.

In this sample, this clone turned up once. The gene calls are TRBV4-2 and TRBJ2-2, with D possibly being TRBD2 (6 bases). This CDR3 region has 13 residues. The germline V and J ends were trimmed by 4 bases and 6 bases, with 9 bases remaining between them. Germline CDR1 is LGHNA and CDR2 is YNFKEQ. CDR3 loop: CASSPGRSGELFF. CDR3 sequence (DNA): TGTGCCAGCAGCCCAGGGAGGTCCGGGGAGCTGTTTTTT.

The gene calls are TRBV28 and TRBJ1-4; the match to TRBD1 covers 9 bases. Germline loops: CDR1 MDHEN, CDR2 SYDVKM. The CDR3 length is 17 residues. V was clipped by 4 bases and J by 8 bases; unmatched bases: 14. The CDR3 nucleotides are TGTGCCAGCAGTTCACCATCCGGGACAGGGTTTGTAGAAAAACTGTTTTTT. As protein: CASSSPSGTGFVEKLFF.

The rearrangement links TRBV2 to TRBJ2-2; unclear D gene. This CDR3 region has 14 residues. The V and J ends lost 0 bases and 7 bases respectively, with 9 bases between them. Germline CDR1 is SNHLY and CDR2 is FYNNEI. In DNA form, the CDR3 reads TGTGCCAGCAGTGAAGCAAAGATCTACGGGGAGCTGTTTTTT. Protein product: CASSEAKIYGELFF.

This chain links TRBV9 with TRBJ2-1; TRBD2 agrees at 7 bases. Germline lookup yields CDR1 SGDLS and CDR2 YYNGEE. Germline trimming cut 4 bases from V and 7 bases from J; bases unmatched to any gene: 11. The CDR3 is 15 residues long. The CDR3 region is CASSPSGRRDNEQFF. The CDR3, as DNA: TGTGCCAGCAGCCCGTCCGGGAGGCGTGATAATGAGCAGTTCTTC.